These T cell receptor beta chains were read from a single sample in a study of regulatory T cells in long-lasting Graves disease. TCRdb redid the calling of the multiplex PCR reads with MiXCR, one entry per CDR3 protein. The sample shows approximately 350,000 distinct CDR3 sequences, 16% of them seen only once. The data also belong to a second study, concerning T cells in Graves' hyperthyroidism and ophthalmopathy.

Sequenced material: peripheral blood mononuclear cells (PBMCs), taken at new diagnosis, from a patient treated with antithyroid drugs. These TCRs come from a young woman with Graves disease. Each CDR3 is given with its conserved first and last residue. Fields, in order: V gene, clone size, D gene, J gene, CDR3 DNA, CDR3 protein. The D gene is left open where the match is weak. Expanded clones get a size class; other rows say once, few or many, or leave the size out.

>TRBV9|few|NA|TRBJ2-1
TGTGCCAGCAGCGTGGGCAGTAGTAACAATGAGCAGTTCTTC
CASSVGSSNNEQFF
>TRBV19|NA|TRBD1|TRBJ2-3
TGTGCCAGTACCGACAGGGTATTAAGCACAGATACGCAGTATTTT
CASTDRVLSTDTQYF
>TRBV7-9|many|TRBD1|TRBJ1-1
TGTGCCAGTGAAGGACAGGCGAACACTGAAGCTTTCTTT
CASEGQANTEAFF
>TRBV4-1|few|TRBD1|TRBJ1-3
TGCGCCAGCAGCCAACAACCGGGGACAGGCCTCGAGGCTGGAAACACCATATATTTT
CASSQQPGTGLEAGNTIYF
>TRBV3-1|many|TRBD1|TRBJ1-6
TGTGCCAGCAGCCTCGGGACAGGGTGGAGTAATTCACCCCTCCACTTT
CASSLGTGWSNSPLHF
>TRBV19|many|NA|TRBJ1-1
TGTGCCAGTAGTATAGCTTATCCCCCGAGCACTGAAGCTTTCTTT
CASSIAYPPSTEAFF
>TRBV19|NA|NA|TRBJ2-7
TGTGCCAGTAGGCCGAGAGGGACCTACGAGCAGTACTTC
CASRPRGTYEQYF
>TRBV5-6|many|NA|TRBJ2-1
TGTGCCAGCAGCTTGGCGAGCGGGGAGCAGTTCTTC
CASSLASGEQFF
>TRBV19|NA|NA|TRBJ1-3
TGTGCCAGTAGCCGGTCCGAGATCAACTCTGGAAACACCATATATTTT
CASSRSEINSGNTIYF
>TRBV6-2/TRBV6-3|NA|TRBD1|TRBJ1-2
TGTGCCAGCAGTTCATTCACGGTGGGACAGCCTCAATCTGGCTACACCTTC
CASSSFTVGQPQSGYTF
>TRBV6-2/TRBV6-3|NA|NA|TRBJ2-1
TGTGCCAGCAGTTATCGGGCCGCATACAATGAGCAGTTCTTC
CASSYRAAYNEQFF
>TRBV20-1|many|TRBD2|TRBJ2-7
TGCAGTGCGAGTAGCGGGGGCCCCTACGAGCAGTACTTC
CSASSGGPYEQYF
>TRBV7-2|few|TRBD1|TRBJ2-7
TGTGCCGGCAGCCCGACTGAGACCGGGACAGGGTACGAGCAGTACTTC
CAGSPTETGTGYEQYF
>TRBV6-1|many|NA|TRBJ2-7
TGTGCCAGCAGTCTGGTGGGAAGGTCCTACGAGCAGTACTTC
CASSLVGRSYEQYF
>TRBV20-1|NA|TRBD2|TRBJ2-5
TGCAGTGTTAGGGGACTAGCGGGGGTTACCATACAAGAGACCCAGTACTTC
CSVRGLAGVTIQETQYF
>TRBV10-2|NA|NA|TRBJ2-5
TGCGCCAGCAGTGGACCCAACACAGGTTCCGTCGACGAGACCCAGTACTTC
CASSGPNTGSVDETQYF
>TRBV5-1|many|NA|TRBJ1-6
TGCGCCAGCAGCCCCGCAAATGGACCCCTCCACTTT
CASSPANGPLHF
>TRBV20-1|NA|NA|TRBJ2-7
TGCAGTGCTAGCGATGGGACTCCGCCTTCGGAGCAGTACTTC
CSASDGTPPSEQYF
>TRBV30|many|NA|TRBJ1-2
TGTGCCTGGACCGCGAGGTTCTTGGACTATGGCTACACCTTC
CAWTARFLDYGYTF
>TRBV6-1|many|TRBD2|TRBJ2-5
TGTGCCAGCAGCACGACTAGCGGGGGGGCAGAGACCCAGTACTTC
CASSTTSGGAETQYF
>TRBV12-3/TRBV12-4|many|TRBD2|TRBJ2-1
TGTGCCAGCAGTACCGGGCGAGGATCTAGCGGGAGGGCCGATGAGCAGTTCTTC
CASSTGRGSSGRADEQFF
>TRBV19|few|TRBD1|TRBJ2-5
TGTGCCAGTAGTGGACAGGGTCTCGAGTCGGAGACCCAGTACTTC
CASSGQGLESETQYF
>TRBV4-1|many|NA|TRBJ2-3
TGCGCCAGCAGCCAAGAATCCACAATTAGCACAGATACGCAGTATTTT
CASSQESTISTDTQYF
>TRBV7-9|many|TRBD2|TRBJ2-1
TGTGCCAGCAGCCCACGGGTCGGGGGGGCTAAGAATGAGCAGTTCTTC
CASSPRVGGAKNEQFF
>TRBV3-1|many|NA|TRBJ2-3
TGTGCCAGCAGTGGGCGAGGCACAGATACGCAGTATTTT
CASSGRGTDTQYF
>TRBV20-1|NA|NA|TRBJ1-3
TGCAGTGCTAGACCTGGCGCACTCTCTGGAAACACCAGATATTTT
CSARPGALSGNTRYF
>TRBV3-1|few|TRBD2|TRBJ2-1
TGTGCCAGCAGGGGCGGGGGACTAGGTAACAATGAGCAGTTCTTC
CASRGGGLGNNEQFF
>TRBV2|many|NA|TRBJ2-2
TGTGCCAGCAGGCCCACCGGGGACACCGGGGAGCTGTTTTTT
CASRPTGDTGELFF
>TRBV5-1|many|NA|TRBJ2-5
TGCGCCAGCAGCTTGGTTCAGGGGAGCCAAGAGACCCAGTACTTC
CASSLVQGSQETQYF
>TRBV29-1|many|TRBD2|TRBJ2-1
TGCAGCGCCGGGACTAGCGGAGGATACAATGAGCAGTTCTTC
CSAGTSGGYNEQFF
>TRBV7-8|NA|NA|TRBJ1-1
TGTGCCAGCAGCTTAGGGGCCAGGTTGACTGAAGCTTTCTTT
CASSLGARLTEAFF
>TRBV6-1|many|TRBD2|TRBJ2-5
TGTGCCAGCAGGGCGACTAGCGGGGAGCCGAGGGAGACCCAGTACTTC
CASRATSGEPRETQYF
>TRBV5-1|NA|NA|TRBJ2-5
TGCGCCAGCAGCGGTGAAACCGGGACGTTTCAAGAGACCCAGTACTTC
CASSGETGTFQETQYF
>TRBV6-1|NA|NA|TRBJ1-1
TGTGCCAGCAGTCGTCCAGGGTTCATGAACACTGAAGCTTTCTTT
CASSRPGFMNTEAFF
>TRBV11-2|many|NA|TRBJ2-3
TGTGCCAGCAGCCGCCACACAGATGCGCAGTATTTT
CASSRHTDAQYF
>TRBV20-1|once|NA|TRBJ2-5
TGCAGTGCTAGAGATCGGCTTCGACACCTCCAAGAGACCCAGTACTTC
CSARDRLRHLQETQYF
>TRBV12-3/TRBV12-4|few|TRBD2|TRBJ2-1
TGTGCCAGCAGGGTGACTAGCGGAAGTGGCTCCTACAATGAGCAGTTCTTC
CASRVTSGSGSYNEQFF
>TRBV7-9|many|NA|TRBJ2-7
TGTGCCAGCAGCTTAGGAGGGATCTACGAGCAGTACTTC
CASSLGGIYEQYF
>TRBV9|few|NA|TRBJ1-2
TGTGCCAGCAGCGGGAACAGGGCGGTAAATGGCTACACCTTC
CASSGNRAVNGYTF
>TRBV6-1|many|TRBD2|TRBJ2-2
TGTGCCAGCAGACTCCGGACTAGCGGGGAGACTGGTACCGGGGAGCTGTTTTTT
CASRLRTSGETGTGELFF
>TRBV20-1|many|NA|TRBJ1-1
TGCAGTGCTAGAGACCAGGGGAACACTGAAGCTTTCTTT
CSARDQGNTEAFF
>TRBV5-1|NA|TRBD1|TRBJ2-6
TGCGCCAGCAGCTCGCACAGGGGAGAGTCTGGGGCCAACGTCCTGACTTTC
CASSSHRGESGANVLTF
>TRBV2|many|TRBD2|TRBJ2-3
TGTGCCAGTGGCGGAAGCGGGAGGGTTCCAGATACGCAGTATTTT
CASGGSGRVPDTQYF
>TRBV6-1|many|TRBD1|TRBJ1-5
TGTGCCAGTAGACAGGGGAACCATCAGCCCCAGCATTTT
CASRQGNHQPQHF
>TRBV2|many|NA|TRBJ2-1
TGTGCCAGCAGTGGGCAGGGAAGGTACAATGAGCAGTTCTTC
CASSGQGRYNEQFF
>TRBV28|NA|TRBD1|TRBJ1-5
TGTGCCAGCAGCTTGACAGGGAGGCAGCCCCAGCATTTT
CASSLTGRQPQHF
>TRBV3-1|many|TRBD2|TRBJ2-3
TGTGCCAGCAGCCATTATAGCGGGAGGGGCACAGATACGCAGTATTTT
CASSHYSGRGTDTQYF
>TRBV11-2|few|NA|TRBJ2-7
TGTGCCAGCAGCCAAGAGATGGACAGCACCTACGAGCAGTACTTC
CASSQEMDSTYEQYF
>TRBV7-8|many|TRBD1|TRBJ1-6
TGTGCCAGCAGCTTAGATCTGGCAGGGGGGTCACCCCTCCACTTT
CASSLDLAGGSPLHF
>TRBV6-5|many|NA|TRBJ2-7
TGTGCCAGCAGTTACTGGGGTTCCTACGAGCAGTACTTC
CASSYWGSYEQYF